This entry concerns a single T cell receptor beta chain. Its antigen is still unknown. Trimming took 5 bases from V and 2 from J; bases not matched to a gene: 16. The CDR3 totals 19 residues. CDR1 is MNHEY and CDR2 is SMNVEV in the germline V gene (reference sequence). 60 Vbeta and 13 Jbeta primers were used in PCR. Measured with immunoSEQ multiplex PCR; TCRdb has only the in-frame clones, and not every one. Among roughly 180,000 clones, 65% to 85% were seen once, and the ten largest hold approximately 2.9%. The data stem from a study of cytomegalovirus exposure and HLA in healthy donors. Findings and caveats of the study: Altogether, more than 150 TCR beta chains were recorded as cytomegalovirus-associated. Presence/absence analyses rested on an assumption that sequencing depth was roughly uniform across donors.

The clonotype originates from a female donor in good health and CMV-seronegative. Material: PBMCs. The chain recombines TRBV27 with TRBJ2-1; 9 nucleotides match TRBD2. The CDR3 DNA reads TGTGCCAGCAGTCTCGAAAAAGGTCTAGCGGGAATTACCTACAATGAGCAGTTCTTC. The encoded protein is CASSLEKGLAGITYNEQFF.